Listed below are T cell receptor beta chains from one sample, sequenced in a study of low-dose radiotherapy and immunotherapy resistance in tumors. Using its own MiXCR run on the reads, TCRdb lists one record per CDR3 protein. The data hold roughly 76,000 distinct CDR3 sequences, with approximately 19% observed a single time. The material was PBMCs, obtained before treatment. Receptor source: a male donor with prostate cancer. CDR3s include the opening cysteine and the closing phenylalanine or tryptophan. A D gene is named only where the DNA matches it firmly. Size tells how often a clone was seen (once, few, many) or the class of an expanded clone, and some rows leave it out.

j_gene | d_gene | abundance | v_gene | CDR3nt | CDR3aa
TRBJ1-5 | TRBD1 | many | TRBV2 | TGTGCCAGTACAGGGGGCGCGGGCAATCAGCCCCAGCATTTT | CASTGGAGNQPQHF
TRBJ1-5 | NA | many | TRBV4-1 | TGCGCCAGCAGCCGGACGGGCTTAGATCAGCCCCAGCATTTT | CASSRTGLDQPQHF
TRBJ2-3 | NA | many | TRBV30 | TGTGCCTGGAGTGTAGGGCTAACTAGCACAGATACGCAGTATTTT | CAWSVGLTSTDTQYF
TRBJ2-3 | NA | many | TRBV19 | TGTGCCAGTAGTATGCAGGCTAGTCGCGTTCGGACAGATACGCAGTATTTT | CASSMQASRVRTDTQYF
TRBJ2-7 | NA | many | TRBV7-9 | TGTGCCAGCAGCTTAGCGGACAGCACCTACGAGCAGTACTTC | CASSLADSTYEQYF
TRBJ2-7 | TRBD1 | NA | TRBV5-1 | TGCGCCAGCAGCACCGGACAGGGGGGCTACGAGCAGTACTTC | CASSTGQGGYEQYF
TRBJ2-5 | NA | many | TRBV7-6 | TGTGCCAGCAGCTTAGCCTCCGGGACCCAGTACTTC | CASSLASGTQYF
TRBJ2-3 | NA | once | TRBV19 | TGTGCCAGTAGGCAACGACAGGCGACAAGCACAGATACGCAGTATTTT | CASRQRQATSTDTQYF
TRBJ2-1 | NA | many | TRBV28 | TGTGCCAGCACGACTAGTATTGAGCAGTTCTTC | CASTTSIEQFF
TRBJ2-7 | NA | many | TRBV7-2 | TGTGCCAGCAGCGGGACACCCCTGGGGGGGCAGTACTTC | CASSGTPLGGQYF
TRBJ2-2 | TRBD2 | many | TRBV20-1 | TGCAGTGCTAGAACTAGCGTGGCCGGGGAGCTGTTTTTT | CSARTSVAGELFF
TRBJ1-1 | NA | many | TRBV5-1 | TGCGCCAGCAGCCCGCGGGGGCTGAACACTGAAGCTTTCTTT | CASSPRGLNTEAFF
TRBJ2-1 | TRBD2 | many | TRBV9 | TGTGCCAGCAGCGTCGGTCTAGCGGGGGTCAATTACAATGAGCAGTTCTTC | CASSVGLAGVNYNEQFF
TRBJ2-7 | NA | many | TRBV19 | TGTGCCAGTAGCCTTGACAGCCGCTACGAGCAGTACTTC | CASSLDSRYEQYF
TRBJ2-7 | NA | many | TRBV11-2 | TGTGCCAGCAGCTTAGGCAGGAGTATCTTCTACGAGCAGTACTTC | CASSLGRSIFYEQYF
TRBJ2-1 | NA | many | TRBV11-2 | TGTGCCAGCAGCTTAGTGTGGTCAACTGGTGAGCAGTTCTTC | CASSLVWSTGEQFF
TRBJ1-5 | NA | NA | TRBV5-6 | TGTGCCAGCAGCACCGGGGGCTTTGGGAATCAGCCCCAGCATTTT | CASSTGGFGNQPQHF
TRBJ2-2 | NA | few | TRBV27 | TGTGCCAGCAGTTTTATGACCGGGGAGCTGTTTTTT | CASSFMTGELFF
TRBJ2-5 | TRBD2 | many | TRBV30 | TGTGCCTGGAGTGTACTGGCTAGCGGGGGAGGAGAGACCCAGTACTTC | CAWSVLASGGGETQYF
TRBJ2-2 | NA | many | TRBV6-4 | TGTGCCAGCAGTGCCGTTGAAGCCGGGGAGCTGTTTTTT | CASSAVEAGELFF
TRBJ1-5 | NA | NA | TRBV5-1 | TGCGCCAGCAGCTTGGAAGGGGCCACGGATACGCAGCATTTT | CASSLEGATDTQHF
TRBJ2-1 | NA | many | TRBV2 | TGTGCCAGCAGATTAACCGGGACTTCCCCCGAGCAGTTCTTC | CASRLTGTSPEQFF
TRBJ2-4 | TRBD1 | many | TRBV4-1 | TGCGCCAGCAGCCCTCATACAGGGGGAAACATTCAGTACTTC | CASSPHTGGNIQYF
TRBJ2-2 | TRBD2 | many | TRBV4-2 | TGTGCCAGCAGCCAAATAGGCGGGACTAGCGGGAGTGCGCTGGGCACCGGGGAGCTGTTTTTT | CASSQIGGTSGSALGTGELFF
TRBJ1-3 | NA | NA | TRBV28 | TGTGCCAGCAGGACCCACTCTGGAAACACCATATATTTT | CASRTHSGNTIYF
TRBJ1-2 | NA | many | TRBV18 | TGTGCCAGCTCACCAGACAGACGCTATGGCTACACCTTC | CASSPDRRYGYTF
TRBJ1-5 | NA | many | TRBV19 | TGTGCCAGCGCGTACACCAGCAATCAGCCCCAGCATTTT | CASAYTSNQPQHF
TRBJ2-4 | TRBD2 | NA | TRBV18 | TGTGCCAGCTCACCGGTATTAGCGGGGCAAAACATTCAGTACTTC | CASSPVLAGQNIQYF
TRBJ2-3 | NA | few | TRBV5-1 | TGCGCCAGCAGCCCGCAGGGCAGACAGACTAGCACAGATACGCAGTATTTT | CASSPQGRQTSTDTQYF
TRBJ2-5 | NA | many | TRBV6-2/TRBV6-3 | TGTGCCAGCAGTTACTTAGCATGGTTCGAGACCCAGTACTTC | CASSYLAWFETQYF
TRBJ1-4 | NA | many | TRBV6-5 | TGTGCCAGCAGTTACGGCGTTCCTCTTAGGTTCTGGGCCACTGCAACTAATGAAAAACTGTTTTTT | CASSYGVPLRFWATATNEKLFF
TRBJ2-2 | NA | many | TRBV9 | TGTGCCAGCGGGGGGACGAACACCGGGGAGCTGTTTTTT | CASGGTNTGELFF
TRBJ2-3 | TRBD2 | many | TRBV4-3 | TGCGCCAGCAGCCAACTAGCGGGGGAGGCAGATACGCAGTATTTT | CASSQLAGEADTQYF
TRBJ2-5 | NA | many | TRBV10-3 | TGTGCCACCTCGTTGGGGCAGCAAGAGACCCAGTACTTC | CATSLGQQETQYF
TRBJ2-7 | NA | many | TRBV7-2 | TGTGCCAGCAGCCCGGACTTTAGCTCCTACGAGCAGTACTTC | CASSPDFSSYEQYF
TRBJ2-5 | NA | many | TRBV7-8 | TGTGCCAGCAGCTTAGAGGACCGAGGGTCGAGCCAGTACTTC | CASSLEDRGSSQYF
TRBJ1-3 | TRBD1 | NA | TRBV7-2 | TGTGCCAGCAAGCCGGGGACAGGAAGAAACACCATATATTTT | CASKPGTGRNTIYF
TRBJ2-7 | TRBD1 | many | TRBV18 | TGTGCCAGCTCTTCAGGGAGACAGGGATACGAGCAGTACTTC | CASSSGRQGYEQYF
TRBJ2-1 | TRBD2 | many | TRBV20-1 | TGCAGTGCTAGAACGCCGGGACTATACACTAATGAGCAGTTCTTC | CSARTPGLYTNEQFF
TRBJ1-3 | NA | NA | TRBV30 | TGTGCCTGGGACCAAGGCTTCGGTGGGGGAAACACCATATATTTT | CAWDQGFGGGNTIYF
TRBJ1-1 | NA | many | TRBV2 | TGTGCCAGCAGCAGGGAGCCCGGGGTGAACACTGAAGCTTTCTTT | CASSREPGVNTEAFF
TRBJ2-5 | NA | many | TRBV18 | TGTGCCAGCTCACCACCGGCCGGGTACCAAGAGACCCAGTACTTC | CASSPPAGYQETQYF
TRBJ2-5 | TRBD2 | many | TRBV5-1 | TGCGCCAGCAGCCTCATGGGACTAGCGGGAGCCGGCCCAGAAAAGACCCAGTACTTC | CASSLMGLAGAGPEKTQYF
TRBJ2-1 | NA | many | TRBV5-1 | TGCGCCAGCAAACAGGGAGAGGCCCAAACCTACAATGAGCAGTTCTTC | CASKQGEAQTYNEQFF
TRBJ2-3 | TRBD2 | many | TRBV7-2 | TGTGCCAGCAGCCAGGGTAGCGGGGGGCCAGATACGCAGTATTTT | CASSQGSGGPDTQYF
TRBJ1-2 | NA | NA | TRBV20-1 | TGCAGTGCCCAATCTCGTGGATATGGCTACACCTTC | CSAQSRGYGYTF
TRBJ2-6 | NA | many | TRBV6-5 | TGTGCCAGCAGTTATCGGGCACGCCTAGCCTCTGGGGCCAACGTCCTGACTTTC | CASSYRARLASGANVLTF